This T cell receptor (beta chain) was recorded in a study of T-cell memory formation after mild COVID-19. The length of the CDR3 is 14 residues. The V and J ends lost 4 bases and 4 bases respectively, with 13 bases between them. Per the germline V gene, CDR1 is SGHRS and CDR2 is YFSETQ. TCRdb analysed the 5' RACE reads with MiXCR anew, one entry per CDR3 protein. The sample carries under 150,000 distinct CDR3 sequences, about 15% recorded once. The chain couples TRBV5-1 to TRBJ2-3; D may correspond to TRBD1 or TRBD2 (5 bases each). The specimen was PBMCs or a T cell subset sorted from them (not recorded which). The sequence was collected from an adult woman who had mild COVID-19 (a few samples of this study predate the infection). Cell type and time point are not known. As DNA, the CDR3 is TGCGCCAGCAGCGAGGGGCTCAGGGCAGATACGCAGTATTTT. This translates into CASSEGLRADTQYF.